What follows describes a single TCR beta chain. As yet, its antigen is unknown. The CDR3 is made up of 13 amino acids. Trimming stripped 2 bases from V and 7 bases from J, with 11 bases between. In germline, CDR1 is DFQATT, CDR2 SNEGSKA (reference sequence). This sample is part of a study of human T cells and chemical hapten exposure. The time point: patch test 1, 2 weeks after DPC sensitization. The treatment denotes: therapeutic diphenylcyclopropenone sensitization with weekly scalp DPC. Blood collection happened ahead of applying each patch test. Whole-study results and caveats: Unchanged with DPC sensitization were TCRs above 1 in 1000 frequency.

The library put unique molecular identifiers onto individual cDNA molecules. Using its own MiXCR run on the RACE reads, TCRdb lists one record per CDR3 protein. Of around 50,000 distinct CDR3 sequences listed, 9.3% are singletons. The specimen comprised whole blood, sampled in connection with sensitization to the hapten diphenylcyclopropenone (DPC). This receptor was identified in a woman aged 45-65 years with alopecia areata. Some clones in this sample may be carry-over from other donors' samples. V is TRBV20-1 and J is TRBJ1-4, with TRBD1 as a possible D gene (5 bases). CDR3 bases: TGCAGTGCTAGATCCGGGGCGGGTGAAAAACTGTTTTTT. It codes for CSARSGAGEKLFF.